This entry concerns a single T cell receptor (beta chain). The sample belongs to a study of blood T cell repertoires in COVID-19. Study background: Nucleic acid was either cDNA or gDNA, and it came from T cells, B-cell-depleted T cells, or PBMCs.

This CDR3 has 21 residues. V was clipped by 2 bases and J by 3 bases; unmatched bases: 20. Germline assignment: CDR1 LGHDT and CDR2 YNNKEL (reference sequence). In the source study's methods: It was from reference gene primer amplification that nucleated cell counts were estimated. Data came from immunoSEQ multiplex PCR; TCRdb stores just in-frame clones and leaves some out. The DNA was the basis for D and trimming; V, J and clone size are from that table. The repertoire holds about 200,000 clones, less than 85% seen once, with about 5.5% in the top ten. Material: peripheral blood. This chain links TRBV3-1 (or the pseudogene TRBV3-2) with TRBJ2-5, with 11 bases identical to TRBD2. This clonotype was obtained from a woman in her 70s with acute or convalescent COVID-19. In nucleotides, the CDR3 is TGTGCCAGCAGCCAATTTACGTTCGCCACTAGCGGGAGTGTATTCGAAGAGACCCAGTACTTC. This sequence encodes CASSQFTFATSGSVFEETQYF.